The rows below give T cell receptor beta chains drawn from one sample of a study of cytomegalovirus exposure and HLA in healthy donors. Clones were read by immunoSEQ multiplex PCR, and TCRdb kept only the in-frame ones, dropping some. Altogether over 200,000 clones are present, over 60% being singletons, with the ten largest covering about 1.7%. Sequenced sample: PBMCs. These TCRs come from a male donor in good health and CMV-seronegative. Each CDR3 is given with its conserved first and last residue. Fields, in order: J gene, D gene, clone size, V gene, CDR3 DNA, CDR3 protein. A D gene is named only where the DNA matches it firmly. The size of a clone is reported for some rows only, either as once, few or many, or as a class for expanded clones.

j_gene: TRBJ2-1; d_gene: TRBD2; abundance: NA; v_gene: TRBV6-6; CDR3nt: TGTGCCAGCAGTTACACGGGACTAGCGGGAGGGGGCGAGCAGTTCTTC; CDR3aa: CASSYTGLAGGGEQFF
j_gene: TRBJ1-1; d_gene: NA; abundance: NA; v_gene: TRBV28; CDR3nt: TGTGCCAGCAGTCTTCCTGGACACTTACTTATGAACACTGAAGCTTTCTTT; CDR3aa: CASSLPGHLLMNTEAFF
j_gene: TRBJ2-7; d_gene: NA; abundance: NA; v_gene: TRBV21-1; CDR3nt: TGTGCCAGCAGCAGGAATCAGGGTTTAGACGAGCAGTACTTC; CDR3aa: CASSRNQGLDEQYF
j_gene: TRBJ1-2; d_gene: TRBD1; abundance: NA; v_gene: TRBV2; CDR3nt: TGTGCCAGCAGACTAACCGGACAGGGGGCACCGTTAGGCTATGGCTACACCTTC; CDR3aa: CASRLTGQGAPLGYGYTF
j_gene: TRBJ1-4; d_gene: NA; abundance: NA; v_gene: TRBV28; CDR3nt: TGTGCCAGCAGTGTACAGAAAACTAATGAAAAACTGTTTTTT; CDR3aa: CASSVQKTNEKLFF
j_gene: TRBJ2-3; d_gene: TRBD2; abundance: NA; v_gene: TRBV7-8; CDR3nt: TGTGCCAGCAGCGAACTAGCGGCAGGTGGGGGGGACACAGATACGCAGTATTTT; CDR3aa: CASSELAAGGGDTDTQYF
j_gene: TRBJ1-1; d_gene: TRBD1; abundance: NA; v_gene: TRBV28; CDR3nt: TGTGCCAGCAGTTTAGCCGGGGACAGGGGACGGACAGCTTTCTTT; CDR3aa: CASSLAGDRGRTAFF
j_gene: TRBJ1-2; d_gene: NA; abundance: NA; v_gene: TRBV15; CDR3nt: TGTGCCACCAGCAGGGACAGCTATGGCTACACCTTC; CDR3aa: CATSRDSYGYTF
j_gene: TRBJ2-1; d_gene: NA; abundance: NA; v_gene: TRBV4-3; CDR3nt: TGCGCCAGCAGCCAAGAAGATCTCAGTCACACGTTCTTC; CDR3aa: CASSQEDLSHTFF
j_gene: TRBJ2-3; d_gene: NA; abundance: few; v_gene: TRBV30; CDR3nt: TGTGCCTGGAGTGTTGCCGGGGGCGGGAGTTCAGATACGCAGTATTTT; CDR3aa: CAWSVAGGGSSDTQYF
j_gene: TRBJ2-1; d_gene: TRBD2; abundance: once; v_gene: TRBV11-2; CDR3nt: TGTGCCAGCAGCTTAGGGAGACTAGCGGGAGCAGGCTACAATGAGCAGTTCTTC; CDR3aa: CASSLGRLAGAGYNEQFF
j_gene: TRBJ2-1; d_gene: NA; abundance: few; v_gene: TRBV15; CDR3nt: TGTGCCACCAGCAGAGGGACTTCGGGCTACAATGAGCAGTTCTTC; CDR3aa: CATSRGTSGYNEQFF
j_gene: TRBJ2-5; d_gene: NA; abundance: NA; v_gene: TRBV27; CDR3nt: TGTGCCAGCAGTTTCTCCCCACCCCAGGGGAAAGAGACCCAGTACTTC; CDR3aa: CASSFSPPQGKETQYF
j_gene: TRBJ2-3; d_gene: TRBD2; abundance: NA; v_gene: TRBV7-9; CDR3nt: TGTGCCAGCTCTCTAGCGGGGAGGTCAGATACGCAGTATTTT; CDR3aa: CASSLAGRSDTQYF
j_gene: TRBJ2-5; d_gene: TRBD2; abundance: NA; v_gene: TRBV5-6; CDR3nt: TGTGCCAGCAGCTTAGCGGGAGGGACAACAGAGACCCAGTACTTC; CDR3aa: CASSLAGGTTETQYF
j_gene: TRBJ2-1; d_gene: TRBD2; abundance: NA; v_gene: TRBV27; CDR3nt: TGTGCCAGCAGTCCGGGACTACTTTACAATGAGCAGTTCTTC; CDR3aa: CASSPGLLYNEQFF
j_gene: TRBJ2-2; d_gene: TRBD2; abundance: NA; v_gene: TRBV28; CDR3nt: TGTGCCAGCAACCCCATGGGATGGGGAGGGACCGGGGAGCTGTTTTTT; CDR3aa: CASNPMGWGGTGELFF
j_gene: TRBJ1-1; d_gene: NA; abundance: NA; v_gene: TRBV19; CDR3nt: TGTGCCAGTAGCCCGCAAACCAGGGGCGGAGCTTTCTTT; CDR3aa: CASSPQTRGGAFF
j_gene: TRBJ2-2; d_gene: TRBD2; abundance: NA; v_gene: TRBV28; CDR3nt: TGTGCCAGCAGTTTACTAGCGGACCTTTTGTCCGGGGAGCTGTTTTTT; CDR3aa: CASSLLADLLSGELFF
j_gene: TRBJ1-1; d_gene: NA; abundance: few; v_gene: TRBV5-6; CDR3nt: TGTGCCAGCAGCTTCGGGAGTGAAGCTTTCTTT; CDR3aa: CASSFGSEAFF
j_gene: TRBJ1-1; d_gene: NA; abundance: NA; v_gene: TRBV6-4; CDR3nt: TGTGCCAGCATGGCACAGAACACTGAAGCTTTCTTT; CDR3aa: CASMAQNTEAFF
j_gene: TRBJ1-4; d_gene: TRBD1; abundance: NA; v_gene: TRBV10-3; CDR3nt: TGTGCCATCAGTGAGTCGAAGGACAGGGGGCGAGAAAAACTGTTTTTT; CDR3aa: CAISESKDRGREKLFF
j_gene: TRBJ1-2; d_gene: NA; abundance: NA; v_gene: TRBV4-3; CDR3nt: TGCGCCAGCAGCCAAGAAATCGCAGTCAACTATGGCTACACCTTC; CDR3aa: CASSQEIAVNYGYTF
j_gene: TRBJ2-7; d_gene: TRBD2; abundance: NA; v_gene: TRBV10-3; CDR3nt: TGTGCCACCACCGACGGACTAGCGGGGTACGAGCAGTACTTC; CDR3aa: CATTDGLAGYEQYF
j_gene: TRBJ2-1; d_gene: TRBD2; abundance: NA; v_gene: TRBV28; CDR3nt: TGTGCCAGCGAGGCGGGAGGGCCCAATGAGCAGTTCTTC; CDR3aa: CASEAGGPNEQFF
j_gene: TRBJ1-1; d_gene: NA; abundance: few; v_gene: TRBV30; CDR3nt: TGTGCCTGGAGTTGGGCACTCGGCACTGAAGCTTTCTTT; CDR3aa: CAWSWALGTEAFF
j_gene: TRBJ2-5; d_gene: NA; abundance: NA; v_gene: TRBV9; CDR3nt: TGTGCCAGCAGCGCTCAGGGCCAGTACTTC; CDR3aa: CASSAQGQYF
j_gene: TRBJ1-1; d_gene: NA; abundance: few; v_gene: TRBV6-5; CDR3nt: TGTGCCAGCAGACATGGACAGAAGCCTGAAGCTTTCTTT; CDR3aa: CASRHGQKPEAFF
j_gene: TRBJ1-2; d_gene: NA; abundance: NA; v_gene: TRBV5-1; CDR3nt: TGCGCCAGCAGATTACAGGATAACTATGGCTACACCTTC; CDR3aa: CASRLQDNYGYTF
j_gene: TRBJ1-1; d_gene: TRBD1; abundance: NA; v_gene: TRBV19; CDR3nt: TGTGCCAGTAGTATGACAGGGGGCCCTACCACTGAAGCTTTCTTT; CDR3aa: CASSMTGGPTTEAFF
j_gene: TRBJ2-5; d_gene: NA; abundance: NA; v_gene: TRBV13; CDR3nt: TGTGCTAGCAGCTTACTGCGGGAAGTGGGGGAGACCCAGTACTTC; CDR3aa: CASSLLREVGETQYF
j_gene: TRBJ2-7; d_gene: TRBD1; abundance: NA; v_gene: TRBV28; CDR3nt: TGTGCCAGCAGACATCGGGGACAGGGGCCTCTCGAGCAGTACTTC; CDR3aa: CASRHRGQGPLEQYF
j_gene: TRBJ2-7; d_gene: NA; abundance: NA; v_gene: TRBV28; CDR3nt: TGTGCCAGCAGTTTAGGTCTTGTGCTGGGGCGGACATCTTACTACGAGCAGTACTTC; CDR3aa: CASSLGLVLGRTSYYEQYF
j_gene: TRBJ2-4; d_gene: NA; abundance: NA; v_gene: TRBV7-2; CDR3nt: TGTGCCAGCAGCTTATTGGGCGTTCTAGCCAAAAACATTCAGTACTTC; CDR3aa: CASSLLGVLAKNIQYF
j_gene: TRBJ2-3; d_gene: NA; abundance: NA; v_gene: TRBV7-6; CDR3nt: TGTGCCAGCAGCGCTCGCCGGGACTCTTCAGATACGCAGTATTTT; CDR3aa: CASSARRDSSDTQYF
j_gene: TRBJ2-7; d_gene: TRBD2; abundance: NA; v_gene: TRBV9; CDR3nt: TGTGCCAGCAGCGTAGGCTCTAGCGGTAAAGCCTACGAGCAGTACTTC; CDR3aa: CASSVGSSGKAYEQYF
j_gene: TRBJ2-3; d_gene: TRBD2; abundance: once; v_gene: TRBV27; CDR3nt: TGTGCCAGCAGTTTATTCGGACTAGCGGGAGGCACAGATACGCAGTATTTT; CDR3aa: CASSLFGLAGGTDTQYF
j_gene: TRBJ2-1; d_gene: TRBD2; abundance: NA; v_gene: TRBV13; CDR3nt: TGTGCCAGCAGCCCCGGACTAGCGGGGCCTTACAATGAGCAGTTCTTC; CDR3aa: CASSPGLAGPYNEQFF
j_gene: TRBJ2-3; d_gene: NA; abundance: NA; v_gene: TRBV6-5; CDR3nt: TGTGCCAGCAGTTCACAGGGTACAGATACGCAGTATTTT; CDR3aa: CASSSQGTDTQYF
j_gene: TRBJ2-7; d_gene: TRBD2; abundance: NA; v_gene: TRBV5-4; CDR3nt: TGTGCCAGCAGCTTCGGGACTAGAGGTGTGTACGAGCAGTACTTC; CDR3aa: CASSFGTRGVYEQYF
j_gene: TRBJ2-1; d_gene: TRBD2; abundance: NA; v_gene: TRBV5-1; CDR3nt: TGCGCCAGCAGCTTCCAGACTAGCGGGAATTGCAATGAGCAGTTCTTC; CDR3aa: CASSFQTSGNCNEQFF
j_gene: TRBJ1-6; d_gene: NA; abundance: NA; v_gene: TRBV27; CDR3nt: TGTGCCAGCAGTCCCGGTTGGCAGGGAGGCTCACCCCTCCACTTT; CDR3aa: CASSPGWQGGSPLHF
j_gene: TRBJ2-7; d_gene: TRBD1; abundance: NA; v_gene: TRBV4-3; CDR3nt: TGCGCCAGCAGCCAGAACGACGCAGGGGGTTCCTACGAGCAGTACTTC; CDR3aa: CASSQNDAGGSYEQYF
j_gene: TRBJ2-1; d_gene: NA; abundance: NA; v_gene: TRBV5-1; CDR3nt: TGCGCCAGCAGCTTTGGAGGGCCCAACAATGAGCAGTTCTTC; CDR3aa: CASSFGGPNNEQFF
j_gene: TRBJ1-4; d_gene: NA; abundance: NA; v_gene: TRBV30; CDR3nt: TGTGCCTGGAGAAACCCAGGGGCTTATAATGAAAAACTGTTTTTT; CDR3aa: CAWRNPGAYNEKLFF
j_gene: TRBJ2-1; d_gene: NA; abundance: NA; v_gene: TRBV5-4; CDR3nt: TGTGCCAGCAGCCCCGCTGCCCAGTCCCCCTACAATGAGCAGTTCTTC; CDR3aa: CASSPAAQSPYNEQFF
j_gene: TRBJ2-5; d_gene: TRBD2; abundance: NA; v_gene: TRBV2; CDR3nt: TGTGCCAGCAGTGAACGGACGGGGGGGTACCGGACCCAGTACTTC; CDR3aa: CASSERTGGYRTQYF
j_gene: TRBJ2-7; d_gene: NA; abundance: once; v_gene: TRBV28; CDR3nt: TGTGCCAGCGTTGGGCAGCCTAACTACGAGCAGTACTTC; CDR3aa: CASVGQPNYEQYF
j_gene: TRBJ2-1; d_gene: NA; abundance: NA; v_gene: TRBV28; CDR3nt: TGTGCCAGCAGTATCGGACAGCCCTACAATGAGCAGTTCTTC; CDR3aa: CASSIGQPYNEQFF
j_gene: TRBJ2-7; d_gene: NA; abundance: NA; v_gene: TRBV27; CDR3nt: TGTGCCAGCAGTTCTGCCTCGGGGGCCTACGAGCAGTACTTC; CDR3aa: CASSSASGAYEQYF
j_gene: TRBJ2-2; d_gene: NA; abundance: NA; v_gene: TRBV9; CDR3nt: TGTGCCAGCAGCGTTAAAACCGGGGAGCTGTTTTTT; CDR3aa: CASSVKTGELFF
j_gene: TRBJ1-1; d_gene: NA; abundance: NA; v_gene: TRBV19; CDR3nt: TGTGCCAGTACCATTGGGGCCTCGAACACTGAGGCTTTCTTT; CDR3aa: CASTIGASNTEAFF